A single sample is the source of the 20 T cell receptor beta chains below, sequenced in a study of T cells after yellow fever vaccination. In TCRdb, the 5' RACE reads were re-called with MiXCR into one record per CDR3 protein. Of 130,000 or so distinct CDR3 sequences in the sample, around 15% are singletons; the top ten hold 43%. Sequencing was performed on CD8+ T cells sorted from PBMCs, taken 5 days after the yellow fever booster vaccination. These receptors were taken from a man between 18 and 29 years old who received the YFV17D yellow fever vaccine.

This clonotype appeared a few times. The chain links TRBV5-6 to TRBJ2-2; D is possibly TRBD2 (7 bases). Looked up from germline, CDR1 is SGHDT and CDR2 is YYEEEE. The CDR3 covers 15 residues. V lost 1 base and J 6 bases, leaving 13 bases between the germline ends. CDR3 protein: CASSLWGGSPGELFF. The CDR3 nucleotides read TGTGCCAGCAGCTTGTGGGGGGGCTCCCCCGGGGAGCTGTTTTTT.

This chain connects TRBV7-2 to TRBJ2-5; 7 bases are shared with TRBD1. The CDR3 spans 15 residues. The junction had 9 bases not matched to a gene; V was cut back by 4 bases and J by 4 bases. Germline V gene lookup returns CDR1 SGHTA and CDR2 FQGNSA. CDR3 residues: CASSYGNRGGETQYF. The CDR3 DNA reads as TGTGCCAGCAGCTACGGAAACAGGGGCGGAGAGACCCAGTACTTC.

This chain links TRBV19 with TRBJ2-3; D perhaps matches TRBD1 (6 bases). In germline, CDR1 is LNHDA, CDR2 SQIVND (reference sequence). CDR3 size: 15 residues. The ends were cut back, 5 bases at V and 4 bases at J, with 16 bases in the middle. CDR3: CASSVQGSGADTQYF. CDR3 sequence (DNA): TGTGCCAGTAGTGTTCAGGGGTCCGGGGCAGATACGCAGTATTTT.

This clonotype was detected only a few times. The chain carries TRBV27 and TRBJ1-5; tentatively, D is TRBD1 (6 bases). The CDR3 runs to 17 residues. Per the germline V gene, CDR1 is MNHEY and CDR2 is SMNVEV (reference sequence). With 5 bases removed from V and 7 bases from J, the gap between germline ends came to 24 bases. The CDR3 loop reads CASSPLGSPGVWQPQHF. DNA for the CDR3: TGTGCCAGCAGTCCCCTAGGGAGCCCAGGGGTGTGGCAGCCCCAGCATTTT.

This clonotype was picked up many times. The gene calls are TRBV4-1 and TRBJ2-3; 9 nucleotides agree with TRBD1. V lost 3 bases and J lost 5; bases outside the gene matches: 3. Germline V lookup: CDR1 MGHRA, CDR2 YSYEKL. CDR3 length equals 14 residues. The CDR3 is CASSQGTGKDTQYF. For the CDR3, the DNA is TGCGCCAGCAGCCAGGGGACAGGGAAAGATACGCAGTATTTT.

The rearrangement uses TRBV6-6 and TRBJ2-3; 13 bases agree with TRBD2. The CDR3 consists of 18 residues. CDR1 is MNHNY and CDR2 is SVGAGI in the germline V gene (reference sequence). The V segment lost 0 bases and the J segment 5 bases; nucleotides outside the gene matches: 8. The CDR3 loop reads CASSYSRTSGGEGDTQYF. The CDR3, as DNA: TGTGCCAGCAGTTACTCCCGGACTAGCGGGGGCGAGGGAGATACGCAGTATTTT.

The chain recombines TRBV23-1 with TRBJ2-7, with TRBD1 identical over 12 bases. TRBV23-1 is treated as an ORF (open reading frame) with a function not yet certain. The CDR3 spans 15 residues. The CDR3 reads CAGGDRDRGLFEQYV. The CDR3 coding sequence is TGCGCAGGAGGGGACCGGGACAGGGGGCTTTTCGAGCAGTACGTC.

This clonotype was counted a few times. The gene calls are TRBV7-9 and TRBJ2-7; TRBD1 is a possible D gene (6 bases). V was cut by 4 bases and J by 1 base, with 11 bases left in between. Germline CDR1 SEHNR, CDR2 FQNEAQ (reference sequence). The CDR3 covers 14 residues. The CDR3 sequence: CASSSDRLSYEQYF. Here the CDR3 DNA reads TGTGCCAGCAGCTCAGACAGGCTTTCCTACGAGCAGTACTTC.

The chain combines TRBV7-8 with TRBJ1-2; D not resolved. The CDR3 contains 16 residues. V dropped 4 bases and J dropped 6 bases, with 21 bases sitting between them. Per germline, CDR1 SGHVS and CDR2 FQNEAQ. DNA of the CDR3: TGTGCCAGCAGCTCGGATACAGAAGCAAGTAGTAATGGCTACACCTTC. Its translation: CASSSDTEASSNGYTF.

V gene TRBV28 combines with J gene TRBJ2-7; D may be TRBD2 (6 bases). Germline loops: CDR1 MDHEN, CDR2 SYDVKM. The CDR3 loop spans 11 amino acids. V lost 2 bases to trimming and J lost 7 bases, with 6 bases between them. CDR3 sequence: CASSLGGEQYV. In DNA form, the CDR3 reads TGTGCCAGCAGTTTAGGGGGGGAGCAGTACGTC.

CDR3 amino acids: CASSQLMILADYGYTF. CDR3 nucleotides: TGCGCCAGCAGCCAGTTGATGATCTTGGCCGATTATGGCTACACCTTC. This chain joins TRBV4-1 and TRBJ1-2; no definite D call. CDR3 length: 16 amino acids. CDR1 and CDR2 from the germline V gene are MGHRA and YSYEKL. Trimming removed 3 bases from V and 5 bases from J, with 19 bases in between.

CDR3 coding DNA: TGTGCCAGCAGCTCGACTAGCGGTTCCTACGAGCAGTACGTC. Translation gives CASSSTSGSYEQYV. The genes are TRBV27 and TRBJ2-7, with TRBD2 matching 9 bases. The V gene's germline CDR1 is MNHEY and CDR2 SMNVEV (reference sequence). The length of the CDR3 is 14 residues. The V segment lost 6 bases and the J segment 1 base; nucleotides outside the gene matches: 4.

A few counts support this clonotype. This rearrangement joins TRBV14 to TRBJ2-1, with D possibly being TRBD1 (5 bases). Per germline, CDR1 SGHDN and CDR2 FVKESK. The germline V and J ends were trimmed by 3 bases and 10 bases, with 13 bases remaining between them. The CDR3 is 13 residues long. This chain's CDR3 is CASSHNQGGEQFF. CDR3 DNA sequence: TGTGCCAGCAGCCATAATCAGGGCGGAGAGCAGTTCTTC.

There are a few counts of this clonotype. The chain employs TRBV19 and TRBJ2-7; tentative D call: TRBD2 (5 bases). Germline V gene lookup returns CDR1 LNHDA and CDR2 SQIVND (reference sequence). The CDR3 is 16 residues long. The V gene lost 3 bases and the J gene lost 0 bases, with 15 bases spanning the gap. The CDR3 sequence is CASSMEVSVYSYEQYF. The DNA of the CDR3 is TGTGCCAGTAGTATGGAGGTCTCGGTGTACTCCTACGAGCAGTACTTC.

CDR3 loop: CASSSRGLGTTEAFF. CDR3 nucleotides: TGTGCCAGCAGTTCTAGGGGGCTCGGTACCACTGAAGCTTTCTTT. The gene calls are TRBV11-1 and TRBJ1-1; 7 nucleotides match TRBD1. In germline, CDR1 is SGHAT, CDR2 FQDESV (reference sequence). Unmatched junction bases numbered 11, after V lost 6 bases and J lost 4 bases. The CDR3 extends over 15 amino acids.

The rearrangement uses TRBV2 and TRBJ2-2; TRBD1 matches at 7 bases. V shed 6 bases and J 2 bases; nucleotides not matched to a gene: 6. Germline loops: CDR1 SNHLY, CDR2 FYNNEI. The CDR3 loop spans 15 amino acids. In DNA, the CDR3 is TGTGCCAGCAGACCGACAGGGCCCAACACCGGGGAGCTGTTTTTT. Protein sequence: CASRPTGPNTGELFF. Filled out from reference TRBV2 and TRBJ2-2, the complete variable domain reads EPEVTQTPSHQVTQMGQEVILRCVPISNHLYFYWYRQILGQKVEFLVSFYNNEISEKSEIFDDQFSVERPDGSNFTLKIRSTKLEDSAMYFCASRPTGPNTGELFFGEGSRLTVL.

The chain links TRBV7-2 to TRBJ1-4; D is undetermined. The germline V gene has CDR1 SGHTA and CDR2 FQGNSA. This CDR3 contains 15 residues. The V end was cut by 6 bases, the J end by 8 bases, with 19 bases between. The DNA for the CDR3 is TGTGCCAGCAGTCCCGTTTCCGTGTTCGGAGAAAAACTGTTTTTT. Translating it yields CASSPVSVFGEKLFF.

CDR3 DNA sequence: TGTGCTAGTGGTTTGGTACTCAGGGCCTCTGGAAACACCATATATTTT. Encoded protein: CASGLVLRASGNTIYF. The chain has TRBV12-5 and TRBJ1-3; a weak D match, TRBD1 (5 bases). V was clipped by 0 bases and J by 0 bases, with 9 bases between them. CDR1 LGHNT and CDR2 FRNRAP come from the germline V gene. The CDR3 is 16 residues long.

This clonotype has only a few counts. The chain recombines TRBV20-1 with TRBJ2-3; 7 bases align to TRBD2. The V segment lost 3 bases and the J segment 3 bases; nucleotides outside the gene matches: 6. Per germline, CDR1 DFQATT and CDR2 SNEGSKA (reference sequence). The CDR3 has 14 residues. DNA for the CDR3: TGCAGTGCTAGTGACGCTAGCGGAACAGATACGCAGTATTTT. Translating gives CSASDASGTDTQYF.

The chain uses TRBV6-5 and TRBJ2-1, with D perhaps matching TRBD1 or TRBD2 (5 bases each). CDR1 and CDR2 from the germline V gene are MNHEY and SVGAGI. The CDR3 spans 13 residues. V lost 8 bases and J 6 bases, leaving 14 bases between the germline ends. CDR3 DNA: TGTGCCAGCGGGGGAACGGACCCCAATGAGCAGTTCTTC. This translates into CASGGTDPNEQFF.